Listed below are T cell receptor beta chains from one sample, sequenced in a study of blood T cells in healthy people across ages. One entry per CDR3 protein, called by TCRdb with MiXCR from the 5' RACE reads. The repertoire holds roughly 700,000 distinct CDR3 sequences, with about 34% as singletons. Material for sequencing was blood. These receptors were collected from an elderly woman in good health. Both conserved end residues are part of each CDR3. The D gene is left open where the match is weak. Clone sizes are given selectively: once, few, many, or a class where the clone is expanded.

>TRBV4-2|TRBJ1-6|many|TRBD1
TGTGCCAGCAGCCAAGATTTGACAGGGATGAATTCACCCCTCCACTTT
CASSQDLTGMNSPLHF
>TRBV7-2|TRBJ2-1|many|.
TGTGCCAGCAGCCTTTGGACTGGGTCCAAGCAGTTCTTC
CASSLWTGSKQFF
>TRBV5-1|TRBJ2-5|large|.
TGCGCCAGCAGCATCGCCGGGACCGAGAAAGAGACCCAGTACTTC
CASSIAGTEKETQYF
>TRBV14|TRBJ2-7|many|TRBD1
TGTGCCAGTGGAACACAGGGGATGAGCTACGAGCAGTACTTC
CASGTQGMSYEQYF
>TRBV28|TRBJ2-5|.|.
TGTGCCAGCAGGCAACAGGGCAGGGTGACCCAGTACTTC
CASRQQGRVTQYF
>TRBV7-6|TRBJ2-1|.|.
TGTGCCAGCAGCCTAGCTTTCTCCTACAATGAGCAGTTCTTC
CASSLAFSYNEQFF
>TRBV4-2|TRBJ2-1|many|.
TGTGCCAGCAGCCAAGTAGGGGGGTCCTACAATGAGCAGTTCTTC
CASSQVGGSYNEQFF
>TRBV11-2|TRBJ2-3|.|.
TGTGCCAGCAGCTTAGAGCAGGGAAGCACGGATACGCAGTATTTT
CASSLEQGSTDTQYF
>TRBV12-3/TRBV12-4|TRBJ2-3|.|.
TGTGCCAGCACCACAGCGGGCACAGATGTGCAGTATTTT
CASTTAGTDVQYF
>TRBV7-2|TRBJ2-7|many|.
TGTGCCAGCAGCTTTTTTTCGGCAGTTAACGAGCAGTACTTC
CASSFFSAVNEQYF
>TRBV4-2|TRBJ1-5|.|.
TGTGCCAGCAGCCCGGAGATGGGGGGCAATCAGCCCCAGCATTTT
CASSPEMGGNQPQHF
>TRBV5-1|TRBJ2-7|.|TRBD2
TGCGCCAGCAGCCCCCGGACTAGCGGCTCCTACGAGCAGTACTTC
CASSPRTSGSYEQYF
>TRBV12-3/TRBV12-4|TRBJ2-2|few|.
TGTGCCAGCAGTTTAAAAAGGAACACCGGGGAGCTGTTTTTT
CASSLKRNTGELFF
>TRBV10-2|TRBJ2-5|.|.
TGCGCCAGCAGTGAACCGAGACTAGGATATGAGACCCAGTACTTC
CASSEPRLGYETQYF
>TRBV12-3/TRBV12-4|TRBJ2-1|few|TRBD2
TGTGCCAGCAGTTATTGGCGCGGGGGGGTGGGGTCGACCTACAATGAGCAGGTCTTC
CASSYWRGGVGSTYNEQVF
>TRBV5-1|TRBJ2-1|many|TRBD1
TGCGCCAGCAGCGGGAACAGGGGGCTTGACAATGAGCAGTTCTTC
CASSGNRGLDNEQFF
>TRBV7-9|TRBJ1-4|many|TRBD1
TGTGCCAGCAGCGAGGACAGGGGCGATGAAAAACTGTTTTTT
CASSEDRGDEKLFF
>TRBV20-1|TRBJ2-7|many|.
TGCAGTGCGTTGACAGCCCAGAGCTCCTACGAGCAGTACTTC
CSALTAQSSYEQYF
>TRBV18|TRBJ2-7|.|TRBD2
TGTGCCAGCTCACCTCGGGAGCGGGGTGAGCAGTACTTC
CASSPRERGEQYF
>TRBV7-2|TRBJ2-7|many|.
TGTGCCAGCAGCTCTGGACGGGGTAAAACCTACGAGCAGTACTTC
CASSSGRGKTYEQYF
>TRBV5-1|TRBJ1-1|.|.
TGCGCCAGCAGCCCCGGGGGGCCAGGGAAAGCTTTCTTT
CASSPGGPGKAFF